The rows below give T cell receptor beta chains drawn from one sample of a study of T cells in Graves' hyperthyroidism and ophthalmopathy. TCRdb reprocessed the multiplex PCR reads with MiXCR, giving one entry per CDR3 protein. The sample records 450,000 to 600,000 distinct CDR3 sequences, about 20% being singletons. Material: blood. These receptors originate from a man aged 35 to 55 with Graves' ophthalmopathy. Both conserved end residues are part of each CDR3. Each record gives: V gene, J gene, D gene, clone size, CDR3 DNA, CDR3 protein. The D gene is left open where the match is weak. For some rows the clone size is stated as once, few or many, or as a class when expanded; others skip it.

TRBV9,TRBJ2-5,-,-,TGTGCCAGCAGCGCCCACATAGAGAAGACCCAGTACTTC,CASSAHIEKTQYF
TRBV6-8,TRBJ1-2,-,few,TGTGCCAGCAGTTTCACGAAGAACTATGGCTACACCTTC,CASSFTKNYGYTF
TRBV7-3,TRBJ2-2,-,few,TGTGCCAGCAGCCCCAGTCTTGTTCTCTCCGGGGAGCTGTTTTTT,CASSPSLVLSGELFF
TRBV12-3/TRBV12-4,TRBJ1-2,-,-,TGTGCCAGCAGTTTCGGCAGAACTAACTATGGCTACACCTTC,CASSFGRTNYGYTF
TRBV13,TRBJ2-7,TRBD1,-,TGTGCCAGCAGCCCAAGGAAGGACAGGGGGCTGACCGAGCAGTACTTC,CASSPRKDRGLTEQYF
TRBV5-1,TRBJ2-1,TRBD2,few,TGCGCCAGCAGCTCTCCTAGCGGGAGGGATTTAGGTGAGCAGTTCTTC,CASSSPSGRDLGEQFF
TRBV7-9,TRBJ2-7,-,-,TGTGCCAGCAGCTTTTCAGGACGGAACAGATACGAGCAGTACTTC,CASSFSGRNRYEQYF
TRBV7-2,TRBJ1-2,TRBD1,-,TGTGCCAGCAGCCGCCCTGACAGGGCTGGTAACTATGGCTACACCTTC,CASSRPDRAGNYGYTF
TRBV6-1,TRBJ2-7,-,-,TGTGCCAGCAGTGCTACTCGGGGGGCCCTGGGGGAGCAGTACTTC,CASSATRGALGEQYF
TRBV18,TRBJ2-5,-,few,TGTGCCAGCTCACCAAATCCAGGTGTCGGCCAAGAGACCCAGTACTTC,CASSPNPGVGQETQYF
TRBV11-1,TRBJ1-1,-,many,TGTGCCAGCAGCTTTACCGGGGCCTATGAAGCTTTCTTT,CASSFTGAYEAFF
TRBV7-9,TRBJ1-1,-,-,TGTGCCAGCAGCCCTCAGGGGATCCTGGTCTCTGAAGCTTTCTTT,CASSPQGILVSEAFF
TRBV11-2,TRBJ2-3,TRBD2,many,TGTGCCAGCAGCTTATCGCTCCGGGCACGGGAGGGACTAGCCCGGAGCACAGATACGCAGTATTTT,CASSLSLRAREGLARSTDTQYF
TRBV24-1,TRBJ2-2,TRBD1,many,TGTGCCACCAGTGATGACAGGGACACCGGGGAGCTGTTTTTT,CATSDDRDTGELFF
TRBV2,TRBJ2-5,TRBD2,-,TGTGCCAGCAGGCTGACTAGCGGGAGGGCCAGGGAGACCCAGTACTTC,CASRLTSGRARETQYF
TRBV20-1,TRBJ2-2,TRBD1,many,TGCAGTGCTAGGGCGATAAGGGACAGGGTATCCGGGGAGCTGTTTTTT,CSARAIRDRVSGELFF
TRBV12-3/TRBV12-4,TRBJ2-3,TRBD1,-,TGTGCCAGCAGTCAAGGGACAGCCCGCGGCACAGATACGCAGTATTTT,CASSQGTARGTDTQYF
TRBV12-3/TRBV12-4,TRBJ1-5,-,many,TGTGCCAGCAGTTTCCGGGACACCCTCAATCAGCCCCAGCATTTT,CASSFRDTLNQPQHF
TRBV20-1,TRBJ2-5,-,-,TGCAGTGCCATAGAAGGGGTACTTCAAAAAGAGACCCAGTACTTC,CSAIEGVLQKETQYF
TRBV19,TRBJ1-1,-,once,TGTGCCAGTAACGGCCCTTCGAACACTGAAGCTTTCTTT,CASNGPSNTEAFF
TRBV18,TRBJ1-1,TRBD1,few,TGTGCCAGCTCACCGACAGGGGCAGGGGGGGGAGTGGAAGCTTTCTTT,CASSPTGAGGGVEAFF
TRBV27,TRBJ2-7,-,-,TGTGCCAGCAGACCGGGAGCGAGCTCCTACGAGCAGTACTTC,CASRPGASSYEQYF
TRBV6-2/TRBV6-3,TRBJ1-3,-,-,TGTGCCAGCAGTACGGCCTCGAGCTCTGGAAACACCATATATTTT,CASSTASSSGNTIYF
TRBV12-3/TRBV12-4,TRBJ1-1,-,-,TGTGCCGGCACTTCCCGGGATTCCCTCAACACTGAAGCTTTCTTT,CAGTSRDSLNTEAFF
TRBV9,TRBJ2-5,-,few,TGTGCCAGCACCCGGGGGCCAGCGGGAGAGACCCAGTACTTC,CASTRGPAGETQYF
TRBV27,TRBJ2-1,TRBD2,few,TGTGCCAGCAGTTTAAAGGGGCTAGCGGGGGGGTACAATGAGCAGTTCTTC,CASSLKGLAGGYNEQFF
TRBV3-1,TRBJ2-3,TRBD2,-,TGTGCCAGCAGCCAAGGGATAGCGGGGAGCACAGATACGCAGTATTTT,CASSQGIAGSTDTQYF
TRBV28,TRBJ2-7,-,many,TGTGCCAGCAGTCCATACTCCTACGAGCAGTACTTC,CASSPYSYEQYF
TRBV6-1,TRBJ2-3,-,many,TGTGCCAGCAGTGTCCATTCCGGGGGCAGCACAGATACGCAGTATTTT,CASSVHSGGSTDTQYF
TRBV6-2/TRBV6-3,TRBJ2-3,TRBD1,few,TGTGCCAGCAGTTATTACCCCGGGACAGTTGGGTATTTT,CASSYYPGTVGYF
TRBV12-5,TRBJ1-1,-,few,TGTGCTAGAGACAGCGTGGGGGCGAAGGTCATTCTCGCTTTCTTT,CARDSVGAKVILAFF
TRBV10-3,TRBJ1-5,TRBD1,few,TGTGCCATCAGTGAGCAGGGGGGCGGCAATCAGCCCCAGCATTTT,CAISEQGGGNQPQHF
TRBV11-3,TRBJ1-6,-,-,TGTGCCAGCAGCTTAGGGTGGCCGGAGGCACCCCTCCACTTT,CASSLGWPEAPLHF
TRBV30,TRBJ1-2,-,-,TGTGCCTGCAAGGGTGATAGGTACTATGGCTACACCTTC,CACKGDRYYGYTF
TRBV2,TRBJ1-6,TRBD1,-,TGTGCCAGCAGTGAAGCGCGTGGGACAGGGGAGTCACCCCTCCACTTT,CASSEARGTGESPLHF
TRBV2,TRBJ1-3,-,many,TGTGCCAACCAGGACTCTGGAAACACCATATATTTT,CANQDSGNTIYF
TRBV3-1,TRBJ1-1,TRBD1,many,TGTGCCAGCAGACCCGACAGGGGGCACACTGAAGCTTTCTTT,CASRPDRGHTEAFF
TRBV27,TRBJ1-1,-,many,TGTGCCAGCACGGGGGCATTTGAAGCTTTCTTT,CASTGAFEAFF
TRBV20-1,TRBJ2-1,-,-,TGCAGTGCTGGTACCGATCGGGGTGAGCAGTTCTTC,CSAGTDRGEQFF
TRBV7-4,TRBJ1-5,-,-,TGTGCCAGCAGCTCGGGAGGCGGGGGCAATCAGCCCCAGCATTTT,CASSSGGGGNQPQHF
TRBV4-1,TRBJ1-2,TRBD1,few,TGCGCCAGCAGCCAAATGGGACAGGGAGTAAACTATGGCTACACCTTC,CASSQMGQGVNYGYTF
TRBV20-1,TRBJ2-7,-,many,TGCAGTGCCACGACAGGTTTCTACGAGCAGTACTTC,CSATTGFYEQYF
TRBV20-1,TRBJ2-7,TRBD2,-,TGCAGTGCTAGCCTAGCGGGGACACAGCAGTACTTC,CSASLAGTQQYF
TRBV29-1,TRBJ1-1,-,-,TGCAGCGTTGAAAAAACAGCGCTGAACACTGAAGCTTTCTTT,CSVEKTALNTEAFF
TRBV2,TRBJ2-7,TRBD1,-,TGTGCCAGCAGCGCTCTGGGACAGGGTGTTAACGAGCAGTACTTC,CASSALGQGVNEQYF
TRBV10-3,TRBJ2-1,-,-,TGTGCCATCAGTGAGTCGGGCAGTGACAATGAGCAGTTCTTC,CAISESGSDNEQFF
TRBV16,TRBJ2-7,TRBD2,-,TGTGCCAGCAGCCAAGGTGGCCTAGCGGGAGGATACGAGCAGTACTTC,CASSQGGLAGGYEQYF
TRBV6-2/TRBV6-3,TRBJ2-7,TRBD2,many,TGTGCCAGCAGTTACGGGACTAGCGGACCCTACGAGCAGTACTTC,CASSYGTSGPYEQYF
TRBV10-3,TRBJ1-3,TRBD1,few,TGTGCCAGACAGGGTGGAAACACCATATATTTT,CARQGGNTIYF
TRBV6-1,TRBJ2-3,-,-,TGTGCCAGCAGAACCCCTAGCGAGGGACCGGGTACGCAGTATTTT,CASRTPSEGPGTQYF